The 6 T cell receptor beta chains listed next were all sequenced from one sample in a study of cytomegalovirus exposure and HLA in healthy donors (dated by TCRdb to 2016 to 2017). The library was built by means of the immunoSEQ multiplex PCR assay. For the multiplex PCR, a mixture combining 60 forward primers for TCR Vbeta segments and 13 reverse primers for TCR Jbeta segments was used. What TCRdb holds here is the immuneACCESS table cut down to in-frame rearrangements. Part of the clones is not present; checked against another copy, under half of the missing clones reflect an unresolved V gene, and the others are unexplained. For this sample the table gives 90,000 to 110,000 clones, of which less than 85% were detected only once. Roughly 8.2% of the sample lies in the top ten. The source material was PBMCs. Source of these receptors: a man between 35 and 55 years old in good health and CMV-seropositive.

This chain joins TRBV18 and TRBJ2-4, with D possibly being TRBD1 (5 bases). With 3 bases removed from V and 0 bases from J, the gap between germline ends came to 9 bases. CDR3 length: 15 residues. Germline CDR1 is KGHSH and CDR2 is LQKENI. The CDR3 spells CASSPDKLAKNIQYF. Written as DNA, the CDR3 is TGTGCCAGCTCACCGGACAAACTAGCCAAAAACATTCAGTACTTC.

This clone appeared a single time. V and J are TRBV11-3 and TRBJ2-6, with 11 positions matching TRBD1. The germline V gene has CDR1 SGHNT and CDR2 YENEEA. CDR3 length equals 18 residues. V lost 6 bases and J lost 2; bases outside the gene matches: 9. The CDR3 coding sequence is TGTGCCAGCAGTTACGGACAGGGGGCCTCAGCTGGGGCCAACGTCCTGACTTTC. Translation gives CASSYGQGASAGANVLTF.

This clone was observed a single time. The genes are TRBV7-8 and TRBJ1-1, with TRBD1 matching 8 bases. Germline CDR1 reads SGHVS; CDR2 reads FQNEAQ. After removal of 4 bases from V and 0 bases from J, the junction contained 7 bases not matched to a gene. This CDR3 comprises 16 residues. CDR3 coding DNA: TGTGCCAGCAGCTCGGGACCGACAGGGGTGAACACTGAAGCTTTCTTT. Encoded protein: CASSSGPTGVNTEAFF.

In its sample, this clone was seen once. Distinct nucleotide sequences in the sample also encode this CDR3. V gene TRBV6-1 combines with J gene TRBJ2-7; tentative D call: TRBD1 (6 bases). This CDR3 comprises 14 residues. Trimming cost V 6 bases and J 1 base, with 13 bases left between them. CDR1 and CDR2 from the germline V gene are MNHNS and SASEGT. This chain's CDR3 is CASRRDTSSYEQYF. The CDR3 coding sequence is TGTGCCAGCAGACGGGACACTTCATCCTACGAGCAGTACTTC.

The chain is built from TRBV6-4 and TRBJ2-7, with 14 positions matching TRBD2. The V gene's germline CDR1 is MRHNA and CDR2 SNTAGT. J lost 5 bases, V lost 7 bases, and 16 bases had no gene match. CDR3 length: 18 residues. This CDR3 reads CASTHRGLAGVLSDEQYF. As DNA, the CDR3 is TGTGCCAGCACTCACCGGGGACTAGCGGGAGTCCTTTCGGACGAGCAGTACTTC.

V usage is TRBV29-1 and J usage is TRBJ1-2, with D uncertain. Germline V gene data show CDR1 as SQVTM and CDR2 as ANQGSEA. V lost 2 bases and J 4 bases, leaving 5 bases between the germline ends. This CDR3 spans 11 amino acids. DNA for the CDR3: TGCAGCGTTGAAACAACCTATGGCTACACCTTC. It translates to CSVETTYGYTF.